This T cell receptor beta chain comes out of a study of shared clonotypes between healthy human individuals (dated by TCRdb to 2020 to 2022). The study in broad terms: A couple of women and a few men aged 18 to 49 years were included in the cohort. Each donor's leukapheresis produced roughly between roughly 0.94 and 9.5 billion PBMCs. Blood TCR repertoires of 5 or 6 healthy adults were deeply sequenced to estimate repertoire size and the extent of clonotype sharing between individuals. For each donor, CD4 naive and CD4 memory were each run on three plates, CD8 naive on two plates, and CD8 memory on one plate. Libraries were prepared and TCR repertoires were sequenced by different laboratories using diverse techniques, in order to increase sequencing depth and limit assay-specific biases.

Study-level results and caveats: Only blood was sampled, and tissue TCR repertoires likely differ from those in blood. The small number of donors limited the genetic and exposure-history diversity represented. When several donors were compared, the shared fraction of clonotypes was around 5.1% for naive CD4, roughly 3.3% for naive CD8, roughly 2.5% for memory CD4, and roughly 0.4% for memory CD8. Larger estimated clonotype richness was generally found for naive subsets than for memory subsets. Compared with non-shared clonotypes, the clonotypes found in all four sorted-subset donors had higher generation probabilities. Pairwise subsampling led to the expectation that sequencing depth would affect the degree of clonotype sharing among donors. Rarefaction of sorted-subset datasets indicated incomplete sequencing despite the large sequencing depth.

The CDR3 starts with the cysteine, ends with the phenylalanine, and has 16 residues. Just CDR3 DNA is preserved here, 48 bases in frame from base 1. The germline V gene specifies SGDLS as CDR1 and YYNGEE as CDR2. The germline V and J ends show losses of 3 bases and 2 bases respectively, and no gene match explains 7 bases of the junction. This clone came up many times. The antigen it recognizes is unknown. There are no base qualities to consult, and no much larger clone falls within one base. The donors were healthy, HIV-negative adults with no recently reported acute infections or vaccinations. Only Caucasian adults living in Nashville, Tennessee, USA were represented among the donors. CD4+ T cells were enriched through magnetic negative selection, after which naive cells were positively selected on CD45RA and the remaining negative fraction served as the memory subset. Blood was obtained by leukapheresis, after which PBMCs were separated by Ficoll-Histopaque density gradient centrifugation and cryopreserved in liquid nitrogen vapor phase. Analytical flow cytometry was used to check the purity and quantity of every magnetically sorted T cell population. Genomic DNA was isolated from every sorted fraction and measured by UV absorbance on a Nanodrop 2000c.

Using the deep immunoSEQ assay, TCR CDR3 regions were amplified from genomic DNA by multiplex PCR. For each cell subset, the extracted genomic DNA was distributed evenly across all wells of several immunoSEQ 96-well plates, and each plate served as one replicate. For sorted subsets, each replicate PCR was loaded with approximately 0.2 ug genomic DNA, equivalent to 25,000 to 35,000 T cell genomes. Purified libraries were measured with a Qubit 3.0 fluorometer, size-checked on a Bioanalyzer 2100, and measured again with the KAPA Library Quantification kit. Every immunoSEQ 96-well plate was sequenced on a dedicated single-read 150-cycle Illumina NextSeq 550 flow cell. The paper's processing steps were these. Because the immunoSEQ output held only junctional sequences and lacked quality scores, the filtering could not match the filtering applied to full-length reads. Sequences were annotated with PyIR, a Python wrapper for IgBLAST v1.9, and V/J genes and CDR3 were assigned using IMGT germline references. Reads with weak V/J assignments (E-value above 1e-6), missing CDR3, stop codons, out-of-frame junctions, or ambiguous translated residues were removed. A V3J clonotype was defined by an identical inferred V gene, J gene, and CDR3 amino acid sequence. Percentage overlap between repertoires was computed as shared unique clonotypes divided by the size of the smaller repertoire. Three approaches were used to assess repertoire richness: RTK rarefaction, the Chao1 estimator, and Recon v2.1 estimates of unobserved clonotypes. Generation probabilities for all TCRbeta clonotypes obtained by the gDNA method from several donors were computed using OLGA. TCRdb stores this immuneACCESS table with in-frame sequences only. Part of the clones is absent; in the studies checked, under half of the shortfall reflects unresolved V genes, and no reason is known for the rest. V and J calls and clone size are as listed in that table; D and trimming were resolved from the DNA. Within this sample are hundreds of thousands of clones, with 55% to 85% of them counted one time only. The ten largest clones represent 1.5% to 2% of the sample.

The sequence came from a woman aged 25 to 39 in good health. The V gene is TRBV9 and the J gene is TRBJ2-1; 8 central nucleotides agree with TRBD2. The sequenced material came from memory CD4+ T cells sorted from blood. The sample's cell subset or site label, decoded: CD45RA-negative fraction. The nucleotide sequence reads TGTGCCAGCAGCGCCTCAGCGGGAGTCCCCTACAATGAGCAGTTCTTC. Translated, it reads CASSASAGVPYNEQFF.